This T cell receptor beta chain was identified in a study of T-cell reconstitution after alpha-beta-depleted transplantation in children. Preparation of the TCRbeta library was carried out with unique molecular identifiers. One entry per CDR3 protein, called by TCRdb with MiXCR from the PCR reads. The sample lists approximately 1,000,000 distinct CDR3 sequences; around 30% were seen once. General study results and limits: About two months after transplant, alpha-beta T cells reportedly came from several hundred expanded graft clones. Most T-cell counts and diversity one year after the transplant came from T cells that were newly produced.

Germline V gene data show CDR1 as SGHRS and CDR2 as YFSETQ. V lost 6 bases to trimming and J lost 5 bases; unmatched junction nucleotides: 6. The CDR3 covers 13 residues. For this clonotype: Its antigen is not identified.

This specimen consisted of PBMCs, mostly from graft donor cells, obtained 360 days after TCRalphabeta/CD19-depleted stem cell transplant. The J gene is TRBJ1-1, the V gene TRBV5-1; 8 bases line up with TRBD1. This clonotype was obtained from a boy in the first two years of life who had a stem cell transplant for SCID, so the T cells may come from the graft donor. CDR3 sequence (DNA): TGCGCCAGCAACGACAGGGGCCGGACTGAAGCTTTCTTT. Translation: CASNDRGRTEAFF.